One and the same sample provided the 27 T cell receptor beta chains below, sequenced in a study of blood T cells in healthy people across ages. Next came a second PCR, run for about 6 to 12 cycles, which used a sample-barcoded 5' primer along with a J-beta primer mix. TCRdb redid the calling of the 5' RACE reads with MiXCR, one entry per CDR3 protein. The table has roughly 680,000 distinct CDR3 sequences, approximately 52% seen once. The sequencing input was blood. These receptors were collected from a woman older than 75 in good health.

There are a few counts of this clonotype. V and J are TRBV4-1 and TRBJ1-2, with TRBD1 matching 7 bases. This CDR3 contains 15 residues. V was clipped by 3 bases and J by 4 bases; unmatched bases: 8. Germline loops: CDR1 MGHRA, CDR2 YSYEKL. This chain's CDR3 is CASSQPMRDSYGYTF. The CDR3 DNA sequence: TGCGCCAGCAGCCAGCCTATGCGGGACAGCTATGGCTACACCTTC.

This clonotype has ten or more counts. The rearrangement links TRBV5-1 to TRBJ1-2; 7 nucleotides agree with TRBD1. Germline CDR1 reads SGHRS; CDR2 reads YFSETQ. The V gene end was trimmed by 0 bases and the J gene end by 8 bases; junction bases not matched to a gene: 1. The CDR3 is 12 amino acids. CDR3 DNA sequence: TGCGCCAGCAGCTTGGAAGGGGGCGGCTACACCTTC. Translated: CASSLEGGGYTF.

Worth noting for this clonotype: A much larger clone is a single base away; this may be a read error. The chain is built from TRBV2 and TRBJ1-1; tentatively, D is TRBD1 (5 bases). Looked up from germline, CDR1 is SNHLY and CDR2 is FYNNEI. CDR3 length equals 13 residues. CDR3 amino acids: CVSGQGLNTEAFF. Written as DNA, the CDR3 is TGTGTCAGCGGGCAGGGATTGAACACTGAAGCTTTCTTT. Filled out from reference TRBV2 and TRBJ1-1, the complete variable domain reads EPEVTQTPSHQVTQMGQEVILRCVPISNHLYFYWYRQILGQKVEFLVSFYNNEISEKSEIFDDQFSVERPDGSNFTLKIRSTKLEDSAMYFCVSGQGLNTEAFFGQGTRLTVV.

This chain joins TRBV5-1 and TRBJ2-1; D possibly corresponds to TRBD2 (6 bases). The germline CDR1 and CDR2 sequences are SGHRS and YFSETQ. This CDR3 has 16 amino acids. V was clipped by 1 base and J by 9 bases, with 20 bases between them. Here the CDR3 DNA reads TGCGCCAGCAGCTTGCGAAGACTAGAAAGTCCCCCTGAGCAGTTCTTC. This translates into CASSLRRLESPPEQFF.

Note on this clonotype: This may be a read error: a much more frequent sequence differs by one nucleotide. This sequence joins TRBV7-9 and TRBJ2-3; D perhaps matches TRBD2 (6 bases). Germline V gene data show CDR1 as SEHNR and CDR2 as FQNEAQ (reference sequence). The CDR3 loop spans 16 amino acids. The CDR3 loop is CTSSQNTGTSTDTQYF. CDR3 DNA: TGTACCAGCAGCCAGAACACGGGGACTAGCACAGATACGCAGTATTTT. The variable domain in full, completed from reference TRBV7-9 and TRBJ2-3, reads DTGVSQNPRHKITKRGQNVTFRCDPISEHNRLYWYRQTLGQGPEFLTYFQNEAQLEKSRLLSDRFSAERPKGSFSTLEIQRTEQGDSAMYLCTSSQNTGTSTDTQYFGPGTRLTVL.

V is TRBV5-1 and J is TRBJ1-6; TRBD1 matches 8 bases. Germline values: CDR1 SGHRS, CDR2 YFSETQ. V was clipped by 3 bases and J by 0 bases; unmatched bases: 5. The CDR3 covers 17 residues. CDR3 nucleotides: TGCGCCAGCAGCTACCGGACAGGGAGCTCCTATAATTCACCCCTCCACTTT. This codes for CASSYRTGSSYNSPLHF.

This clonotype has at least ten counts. The CDR3 region has the DNA TGTGCCACCTTTCTAGCGGATCGGACAGATACGCAGTATTTT. This translates into CATFLADRTDTQYF. The chain carries TRBV12-3 or TRBV12-4 and TRBJ2-3; 7 bases fit TRBD2. The CDR3 totals 14 residues. The V and J ends lost 10 bases and 3 bases, in that order; junction bases with no gene match: 10.

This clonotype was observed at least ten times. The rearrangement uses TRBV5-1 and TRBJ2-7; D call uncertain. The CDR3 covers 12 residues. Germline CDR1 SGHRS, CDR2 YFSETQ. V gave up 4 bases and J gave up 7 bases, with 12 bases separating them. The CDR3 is CASSLNDREQYF. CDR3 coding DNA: TGCGCCAGCAGCCTAAATGATCGGGAGCAGTACTTC.

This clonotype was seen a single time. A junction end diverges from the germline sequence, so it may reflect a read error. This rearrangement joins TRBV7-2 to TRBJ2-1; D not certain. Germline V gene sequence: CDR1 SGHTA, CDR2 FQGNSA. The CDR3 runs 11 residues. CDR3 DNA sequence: TGTGCCAGCAGCTCTTTCAATGAGCGGTTCTTC. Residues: CASSSFNERFF.

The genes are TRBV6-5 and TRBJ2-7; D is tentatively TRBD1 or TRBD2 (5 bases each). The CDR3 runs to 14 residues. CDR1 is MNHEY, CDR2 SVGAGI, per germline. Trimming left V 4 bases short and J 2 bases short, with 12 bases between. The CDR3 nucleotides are TGTGCCAGCAGTTGGGACGCATCCGCCTACGAGCAGTACTTC. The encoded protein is CASSWDASAYEQYF.

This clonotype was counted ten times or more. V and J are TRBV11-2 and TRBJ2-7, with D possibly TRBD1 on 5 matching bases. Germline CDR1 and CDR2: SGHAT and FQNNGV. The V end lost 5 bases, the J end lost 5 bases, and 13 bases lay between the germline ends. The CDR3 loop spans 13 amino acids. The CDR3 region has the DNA TGTGCCAGCAGCCCGACAGTTTTTGACGAGCAGTACTTC. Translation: CASSPTVFDEQYF.

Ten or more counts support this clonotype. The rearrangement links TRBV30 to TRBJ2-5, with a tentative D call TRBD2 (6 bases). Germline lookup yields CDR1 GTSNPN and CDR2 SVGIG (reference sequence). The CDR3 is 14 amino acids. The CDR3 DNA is TGTTCCTTAACACCGGGACTCCTACAAGAGACCCAGTACTTC. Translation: CSLTPGLLQETQYF.

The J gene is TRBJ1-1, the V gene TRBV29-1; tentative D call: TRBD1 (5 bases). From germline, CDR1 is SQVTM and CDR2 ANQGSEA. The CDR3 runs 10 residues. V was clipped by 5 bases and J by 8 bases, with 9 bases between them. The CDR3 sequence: CSVLTAEAFF. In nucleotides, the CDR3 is TGCAGCGTTTTGACAGCCGAAGCTTTCTTT.

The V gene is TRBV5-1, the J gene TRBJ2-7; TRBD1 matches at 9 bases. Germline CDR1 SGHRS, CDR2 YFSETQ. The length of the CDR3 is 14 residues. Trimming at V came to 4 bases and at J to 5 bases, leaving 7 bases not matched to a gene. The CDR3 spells CASSLGTGRHEQYF. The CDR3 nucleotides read TGCGCCAGCAGCCTGGGGACAGGGCGGCACGAGCAGTACTTC. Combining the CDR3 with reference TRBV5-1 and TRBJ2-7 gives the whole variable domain KAGVTQTPRYLIKTRGQQVTLSCSPISGHRSVSWYQQTPGQGLQFLFEYFSETQRNKGNFPGRFSGRQFSNSRSEMNVSTLELGDSALYLCASSLGTGRHEQYFGPGTRLTVT.

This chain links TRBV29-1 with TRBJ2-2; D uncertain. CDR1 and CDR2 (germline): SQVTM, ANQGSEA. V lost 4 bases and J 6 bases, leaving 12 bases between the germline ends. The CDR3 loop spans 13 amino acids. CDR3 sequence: CSVGHYMAGELFF. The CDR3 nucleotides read TGCAGCGTTGGACACTATATGGCCGGGGAGCTGTTTTTT.

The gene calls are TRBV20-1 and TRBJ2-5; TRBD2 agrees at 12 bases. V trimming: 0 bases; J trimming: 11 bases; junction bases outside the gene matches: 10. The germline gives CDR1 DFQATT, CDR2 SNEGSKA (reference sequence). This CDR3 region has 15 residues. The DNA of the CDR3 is TGCAGTGCTAGAGATCCTAGCGGGGGGGCTAATGAGCAGTACTTC. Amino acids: CSARDPSGGANEQYF.

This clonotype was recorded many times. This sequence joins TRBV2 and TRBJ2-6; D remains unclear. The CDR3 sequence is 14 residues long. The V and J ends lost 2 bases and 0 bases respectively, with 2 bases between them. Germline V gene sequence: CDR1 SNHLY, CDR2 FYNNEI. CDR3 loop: CASSEFSGANVLTF. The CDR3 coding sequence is TGTGCCAGCAGTGAATTCTCTGGGGCCAACGTCCTGACTTTC.

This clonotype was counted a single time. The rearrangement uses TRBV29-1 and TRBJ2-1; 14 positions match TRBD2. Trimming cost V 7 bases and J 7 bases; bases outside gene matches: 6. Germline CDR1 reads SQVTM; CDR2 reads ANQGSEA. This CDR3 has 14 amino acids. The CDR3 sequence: CSGTGTSGSNEQFF. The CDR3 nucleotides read TGCAGCGGCACCGGGACTAGCGGGAGTAATGAGCAGTTCTTC.

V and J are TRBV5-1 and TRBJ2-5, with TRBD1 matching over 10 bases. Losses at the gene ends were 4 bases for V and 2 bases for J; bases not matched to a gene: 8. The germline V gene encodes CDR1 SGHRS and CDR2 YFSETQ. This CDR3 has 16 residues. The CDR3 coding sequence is TGCGCCAGCAGCGCCCGAGACAGGGGGCAACAAGAGACCCAGTACTTC. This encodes CASSARDRGQQETQYF.

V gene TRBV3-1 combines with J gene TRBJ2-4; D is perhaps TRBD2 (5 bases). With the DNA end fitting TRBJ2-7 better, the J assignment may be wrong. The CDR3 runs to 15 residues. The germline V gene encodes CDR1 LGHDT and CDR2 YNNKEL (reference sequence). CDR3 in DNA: TGTGCCAGCAGCCAAGTCCTGGGAGAGACCTACGAGCAGTACTTC. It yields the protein CASSQVLGETYEQYF.

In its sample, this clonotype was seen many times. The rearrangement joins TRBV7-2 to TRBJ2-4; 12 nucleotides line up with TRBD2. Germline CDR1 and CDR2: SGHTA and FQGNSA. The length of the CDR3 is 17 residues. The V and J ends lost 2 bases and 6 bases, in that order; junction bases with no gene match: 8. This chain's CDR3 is CASSLTASGGAGNIQYF. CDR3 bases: TGTGCCAGCAGCTTAACAGCTAGCGGGGGGGCGGGAAACATTCAGTACTTC.

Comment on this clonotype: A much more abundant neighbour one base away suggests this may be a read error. The chain's CDR3 is CTSSLGSHQETQYF. CDR3 bases: TGCACCAGCAGCTTAGGAAGCCACCAAGAGACCCAGTACTTC. The chain carries TRBV5-1 and TRBJ2-4, with no clear D. The DNA end favors TRBJ2-5, so the J call may be wrong. The CDR3 extends over 14 amino acids. Per the germline V gene, CDR1 is SGHRS and CDR2 is YFSETQ.

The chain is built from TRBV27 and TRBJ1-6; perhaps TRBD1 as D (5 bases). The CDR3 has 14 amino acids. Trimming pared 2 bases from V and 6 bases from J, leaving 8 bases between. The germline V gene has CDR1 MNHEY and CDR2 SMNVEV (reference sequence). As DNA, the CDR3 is TGTGCCAGCAGTTTACAGGGCTTTAATTCACCCCTCCACTTT. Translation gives CASSLQGFNSPLHF.

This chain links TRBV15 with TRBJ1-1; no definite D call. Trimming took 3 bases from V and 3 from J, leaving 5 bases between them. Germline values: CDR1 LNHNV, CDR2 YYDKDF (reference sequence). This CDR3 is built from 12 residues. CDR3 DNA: TGTGCCACCAGCAGCATGGACACTGAAGCTTTCTTT. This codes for CATSSMDTEAFF.

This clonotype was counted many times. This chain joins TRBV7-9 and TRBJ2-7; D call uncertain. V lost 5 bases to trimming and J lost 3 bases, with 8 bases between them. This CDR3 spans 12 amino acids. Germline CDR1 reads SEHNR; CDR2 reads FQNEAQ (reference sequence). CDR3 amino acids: CASSPSIYEQYF. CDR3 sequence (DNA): TGTGCCAGCAGCCCGTCTATCTACGAGCAGTACTTC. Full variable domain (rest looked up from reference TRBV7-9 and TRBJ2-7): DTGVSQNPRHKITKRGQNVTFRCDPISEHNRLYWYRQTLGQGPEFLTYFQNEAQLEKSRLLSDRFSAERPKGSFSTLEIQRTEQGDSAMYLCASSPSIYEQYFGPGTRLTVT.

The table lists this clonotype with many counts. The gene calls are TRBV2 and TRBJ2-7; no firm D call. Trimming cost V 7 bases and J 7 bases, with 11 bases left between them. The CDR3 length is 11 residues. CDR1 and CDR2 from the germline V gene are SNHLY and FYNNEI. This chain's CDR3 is CASKQTGEQYF. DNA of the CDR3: TGTGCCAGCAAACAGACTGGTGAGCAGTACTTC.

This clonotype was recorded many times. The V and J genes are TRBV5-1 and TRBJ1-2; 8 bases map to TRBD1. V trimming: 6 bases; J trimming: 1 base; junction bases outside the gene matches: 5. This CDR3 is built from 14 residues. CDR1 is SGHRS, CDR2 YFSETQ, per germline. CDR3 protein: CASNPGQGNYGYTF. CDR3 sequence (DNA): TGCGCCAGCAACCCAGGACAGGGTAACTATGGCTACACCTTC.